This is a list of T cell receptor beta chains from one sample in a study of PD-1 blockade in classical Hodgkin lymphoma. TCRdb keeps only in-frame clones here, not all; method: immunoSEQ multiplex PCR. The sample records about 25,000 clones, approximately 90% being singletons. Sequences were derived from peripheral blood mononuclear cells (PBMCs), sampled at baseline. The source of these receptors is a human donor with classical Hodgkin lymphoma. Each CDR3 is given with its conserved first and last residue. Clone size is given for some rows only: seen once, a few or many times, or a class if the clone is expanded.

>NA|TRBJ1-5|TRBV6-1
CASSGTGNSNQPQHF
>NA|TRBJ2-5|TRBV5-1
CASSSDGTSGGASETQYF
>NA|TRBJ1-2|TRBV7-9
CASSLEGTGGSGYTF
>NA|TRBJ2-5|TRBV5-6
CASSLGGGAGMETQYF
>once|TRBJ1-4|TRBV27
CASSFGQGSGKLFF
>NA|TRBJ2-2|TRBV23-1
CARPRDRPSTAGAGELFF
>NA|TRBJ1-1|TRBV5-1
CASSPTGQLNTEAFF
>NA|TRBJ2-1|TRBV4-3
CASSQAGTGNLIGFF
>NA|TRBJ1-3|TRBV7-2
CASSLQGQGPGNTIYF
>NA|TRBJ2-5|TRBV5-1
CASSLIGQPQETQYF
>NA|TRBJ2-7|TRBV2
CASNWDREVYEQYF
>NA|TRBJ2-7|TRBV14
CASSQVREQYF
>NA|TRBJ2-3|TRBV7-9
CASSLEGGRADTQYF
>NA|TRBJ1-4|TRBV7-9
CASSQRGQNEKLFF
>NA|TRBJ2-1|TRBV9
CASSVAPGGGYNEQFF
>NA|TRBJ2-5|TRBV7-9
CASSFPSGFQETQYF
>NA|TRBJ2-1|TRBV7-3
CASSLYSGTYNEQFF
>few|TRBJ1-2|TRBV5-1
CASSLEGVNYGYTF
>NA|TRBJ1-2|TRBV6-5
CASRIQGPNYGYTF
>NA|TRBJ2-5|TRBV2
CASSEALSLGGEETQYF
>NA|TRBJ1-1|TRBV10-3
CAISGGTTEAFF
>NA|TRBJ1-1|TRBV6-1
CASSGRKTRNTEAFF
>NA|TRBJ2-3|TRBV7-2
CASSLLTPPGGDDTQYF
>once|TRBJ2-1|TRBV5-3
CARSLVIEGLSYNEQFF
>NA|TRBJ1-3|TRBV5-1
CASSLTGNSGNTIYF
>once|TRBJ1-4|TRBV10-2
CASSGTGFDEKLFF
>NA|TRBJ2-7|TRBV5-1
CASSPQGYEQYF
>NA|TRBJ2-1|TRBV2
CATVVNEQFF
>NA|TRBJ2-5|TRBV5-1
CASSLTGGLPETQYF
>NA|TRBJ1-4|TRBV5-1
CASSRTGGDGEKLFF
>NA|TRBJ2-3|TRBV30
CAGSGGRADTQYF
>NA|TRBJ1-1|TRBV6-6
CASSPRQGTNTEAFF
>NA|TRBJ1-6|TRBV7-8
CASSFQVANNSPLHF
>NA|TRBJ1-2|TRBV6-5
CASSWTGDFYGYTF
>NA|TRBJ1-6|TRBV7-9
CASSSSETSSYNSPLHF
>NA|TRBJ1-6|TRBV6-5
CASSYYRGFYNSPLHF
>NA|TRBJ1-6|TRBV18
CASSSQTGTGDSPLHF
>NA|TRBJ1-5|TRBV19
CASSIPFRGSNQPQHF
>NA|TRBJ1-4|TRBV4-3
CASSQDEMGNEKLFF
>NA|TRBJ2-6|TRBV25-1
CASSPRLTGQSRANVLTF
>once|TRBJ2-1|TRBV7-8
CASSLVSQGGGEQFF
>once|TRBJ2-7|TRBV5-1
CASSLTQGYEQYF
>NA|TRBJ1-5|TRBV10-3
CAISDGSAGWNQPQHF
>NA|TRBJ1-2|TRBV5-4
CASGEGPEFYGYTF
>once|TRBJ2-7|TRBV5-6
CASSSEGTGVGWSAYEQYF
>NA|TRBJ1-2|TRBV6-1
CASTNSGADYGYTF
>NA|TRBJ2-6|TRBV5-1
CASSYRRDRAGANVLTF
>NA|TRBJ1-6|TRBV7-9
CASSSVTPLSPLHF
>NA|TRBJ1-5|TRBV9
CASNGDGVSNQPQHF
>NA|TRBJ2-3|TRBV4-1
CASSQDWGGYTQYF
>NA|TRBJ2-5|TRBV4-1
CASSQVQGAGETQYF
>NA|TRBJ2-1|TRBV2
CASTVQRDSYNEQFF
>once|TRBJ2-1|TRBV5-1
CASSGITLGNEQFF
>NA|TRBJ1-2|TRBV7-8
CASSLQYYGYTF
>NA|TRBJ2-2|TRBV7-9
CASSLGTANTGELFF